Shown below are 32 T cell receptor beta chains from a single sample sequenced in a study of response to subunit inactivated influenza vaccine. TCRdb ran MiXCR on the RT-PCR reads and lists one entry per CDR3 protein. This table has around 500,000 distinct CDR3 sequences, 10% to 11% appearing once. Sequences were derived from PBMCs from blood, sampled 45 days after vaccination. Source of these receptors: a man aged 45-65 years who received an inactivated influenza vaccine.

This clonotype was observed a few times. The rearrangement joins TRBV20-1 to TRBJ2-3; D remains ambiguous. There are 11 residues in the CDR3. Between the trimmed V and J ends, which lost 8 bases and 4 bases, there was a span of 10 bases. The germline CDR1 and CDR2 sequences are DFQATT and SNEGSKA (reference sequence). In DNA, the CDR3 is TGCAGTCCTAAGGATCCAGATACGCAGTATTTT. Encoded protein: CSPKDPDTQYF.

This clonotype occurred a few times. This chain joins TRBV20-1 and TRBJ1-2, with 9 bases fitting TRBD1. Per the germline V gene, CDR1 is DFQATT and CDR2 is SNEGSKA (reference sequence). The CDR3 runs 16 residues. J lost 5 bases, V lost 0 bases, and 10 bases had no gene match. This chain's CDR3 is CSARDFNGDRVYGYTF. CDR3 DNA sequence: TGCAGTGCTAGAGATTTTAACGGGGACAGGGTGTATGGCTACACCTTC.

The chain joins TRBV6-6 to TRBJ2-1, with 7 bases fitting TRBD1. V was clipped by 6 bases and J by 7 bases; unmatched bases: 3. Germline assignment: CDR1 MNHNY and CDR2 SVGAGI (reference sequence). The CDR3 covers 12 residues. The DNA for the CDR3 is TGTGCCAGCAGGGAGACAGGGAATGAGCAGTTCTTC. Residues: CASRETGNEQFF.

Of note for this clonotype: Its ends do not fully match the called genes, so a read error is possible. The chain is built from TRBV20-1 and TRBJ2-2; 7 bases align to TRBD1. The germline gives CDR1 DFQATT, CDR2 SNEGSKA (reference sequence). The CDR3 totals 14 residues. DNA of the CDR3: TGCAGTGCTTACAGGGGATGGTACACCGGGGAGCTGCTTTTT. Its protein product is CSAYRGWYTGELLF.

The V gene is TRBV18, the J gene TRBJ1-1; the D is unclear. V lost 0 bases and J 5 bases, leaving 10 bases between the germline ends. This CDR3 is 14 amino acids long. Germline V gene sequence: CDR1 KGHSH, CDR2 LQKENI. The CDR3 loop reads CASSPPSPTTEAFF. CDR3 DNA: TGTGCCAGCTCACCACCGAGCCCGACGACTGAAGCTTTCTTT.

This clonotype was observed a few times. CDR3 nucleotides: TGTGCCAGCAGTTCTATAACAGGGCCCTACGAGCAGTACTTC. Protein product: CASSSITGPYEQYF. The chain links TRBV12-3 or TRBV12-4 to TRBJ2-7; possibly TRBD1 for D (6 bases). The V gene lost 4 bases and the J gene lost 2 bases, with 12 bases spanning the gap. The CDR3 sequence is 14 residues long.

This sequence joins TRBV6-5 and TRBJ1-1; D is undetermined. Trimming removed 0 bases from V and 3 bases from J, with 5 bases in between. CDR3 size: 13 residues. Germline V gives CDR1 MNHEY, CDR2 SVGAGI. DNA for the CDR3: TGTGCCAGCAGTTACTCGTTGTACACTGAAGCTTTCTTT. Its translation: CASSYSLYTEAFF.

This clonotype was seen more than once but under ten times. The J gene is TRBJ2-1, the V gene TRBV5-6; 13 bases map to TRBD2. Looked up from germline, CDR1 is SGHDT and CDR2 is YYEEEE. The trim removed 2 bases at V and 3 bases at J, leaving 5 bases unmatched. The CDR3 length is 17 residues. CDR3 region: CASSLGLAGEVYNEQFF. The CDR3 DNA follows: TGTGCCAGCAGCTTAGGACTAGCGGGAGAGGTCTACAATGAGCAGTTCTTC.

As regards this clonotype: Being one base from a much bigger clone, this may be a read error. The chain is built from TRBV29-1 and TRBJ2-2; 8 nucleotides line up with TRBD1. The CDR3 loop spans 13 amino acids. Per germline, CDR1 SQVTM and CDR2 ANQGSEA. The CDR3, as DNA: TGCAGCGTTAGGGACAGGCCCACCAGGGAGCTGTTTTTT. Amino acid sequence: CSVRDRPTRELFF.

This clonotype was seen only a few times. This chain connects TRBV9 to TRBJ2-3, with 12 bases identical to TRBD2. Losses at the gene ends were 4 bases for V and 6 bases for J; bases not matched to a gene: 9. CDR3 length: 16 amino acids. Germline lookup yields CDR1 SGDLS and CDR2 YYNGEE. CDR3 protein: CASSSYLAGGMDTQYF. CDR3 nucleotides: TGTGCCAGCAGCTCCTACCTAGCGGGGGGGATGGATACGCAGTATTTT. Drawing the rest from reference TRBV9 and TRBJ2-3, the complete variable domain is DSGVTQTPKHLITATGQRVTLRCSPRSGDLSVYWYQQSLDQGLQFLIQYYNGEERAKGNILERFSAQQFPDLHSELNLSSLELGDSALYFCASSSYLAGGMDTQYFGPGTRLTVL.

There are a few counts of this clonotype. The CDR3 carries no conserved terminal phenylalanine or tryptophan, so it likely arises from a read error. The limits of the CDR3 on the DNA are not certain, so only TCRdb's listed CDR3 is given. The V call is TRBV20-1, the J call TRBJ2-3; the table's D call, TRBD2, has no DNA check behind it. Germline CDR1 reads DFQATT; CDR2 reads SNEGSKA (reference sequence). The CDR3 spans 14 residues, counting both ends. The CDR3 reads CSALGTSGRGPHRV.

The rearrangement links TRBV3-1 to TRBJ2-5; D perhaps matches TRBD2 (6 bases). V dropped 1 base and J dropped 2 bases, with 14 bases sitting between them. The CDR3 length is 16 residues. Germline CDR1 LGHDT, CDR2 YNNKEL (reference sequence). The CDR3 region has the DNA TGTGCCAGCAGCCAAGCAATCGGGGGAGGACAAGAGACCCAGTACTTC. Its protein is CASSQAIGGGQETQYF.

The CDR3 is CATTGARQGTDTQYF. The CDR3 DNA sequence: TGTGCCACTACGGGGGCGAGACAGGGGACAGATACGCAGTATTTT. This chain links TRBV11-2 with TRBJ2-3; 8 bases match TRBD1. V was pared by 10 bases and J by 3 bases, with 12 bases of the junction left unmatched. The CDR3 runs 15 residues. Germline V lookup: CDR1 SGHAT, CDR2 FQNNGV.

This clonotype was seen more than once but under ten times. This chain connects TRBV6-2 or TRBV6-3 to TRBJ2-2; 10 nucleotides align to TRBD1. V lost 8 bases to trimming and J lost 5 bases; unmatched junction nucleotides: 11. The germline V gene has CDR1 MNHEY and CDR2 SVGEGT. The CDR3 runs 16 residues. The CDR3 region has the DNA TGTGCCAGCCGCTTTAGGGGACAGGGGCGAACCGGGGAGCTGTTTTTT. It specifies CASRFRGQGRTGELFF.

J is TRBJ1-4 and V is TRBV20-1; D unclear. The CDR3 is made up of 13 amino acids. Germline CDR1 is DFQATT and CDR2 is SNEGSKA (reference sequence). Deletions cut 4 bases from V and 5 bases from J, with 11 bases between. CDR3 loop: CSAKRTINEKLFF. CDR3 nucleotides: TGCAGTGCTAAGCGGACCATAAATGAAAAACTGTTTTTT.

This clonotype was found many times. The rearrangement links TRBV7-2 to TRBJ2-3, with 7 bases that match TRBD1. V shed 5 bases, J shed 3 bases, and the junction held 8 bases outside the gene matches. The CDR3 has 15 amino acids. The germline gives CDR1 SGHTA, CDR2 FQGNSA. CDR3 region: CASSKDRDWTDTQYF. Written as DNA, the CDR3 is TGTGCCAGCAGCAAAGACAGGGATTGGACAGATACGCAGTATTTT.

In its sample, this clonotype was seen once. V and J are TRBV10-3 and TRBJ2-7, with TRBD2 as a possible D gene (5 bases). The CDR3 is 14 amino acids. Trimming stripped 3 bases from V and 3 bases from J, with 12 bases between. In germline, CDR1 is ENHRY, CDR2 SYGVKD. CDR3 sequence: CAISDTGNFYEQYF. The DNA for the CDR3 is TGTGCCATCAGTGACACGGGAAACTTCTACGAGCAGTACTTC.

V is TRBV20-1 and J is TRBJ2-7, with 7 nucleotides matching TRBD1. V shed 3 bases, J shed 0 bases, and the junction held 5 bases outside the gene matches. Per germline, CDR1 DFQATT and CDR2 SNEGSKA (reference sequence). CDR3 length: 14 residues. CDR3 sequence: CSARDWTGSYEQYF. CDR3 nucleotide sequence: TGCAGTGCTAGGGATTGGACAGGCTCCTACGAGCAGTACTTC.

This clonotype was seen ten or more times. V is TRBV7-2 and J is TRBJ1-1; D gene unclear. Germline V gives CDR1 SGHTA, CDR2 FQGNSA. V was pared by 6 bases and J by 1 base, with 9 bases between. This CDR3 is built from 13 residues. This CDR3 reads CASSFRRNTEAFF. CDR3 bases: TGTGCCAGCAGTTTTCGCAGGAACACTGAAGCTTTCTTT.

The chain employs TRBV15 and TRBJ2-3; 10 nucleotides agree with TRBD2. Per germline, CDR1 LNHNV and CDR2 YYDKDF (reference sequence). The J segment lost 1 base and the V segment lost 6 bases, leaving 13 bases of the junction unmatched. The CDR3 sequence is 18 residues long. CDR3 coding DNA: TGTGCCACCAGAGGAGGGGCTAGCGGGAGATACGGCACAGATACGCAGTATTTT. Protein: CATRGGASGRYGTDTQYF.

The chain employs TRBV6-2 or TRBV6-3 and TRBJ2-3; 11 positions match TRBD2. The CDR3 runs 15 residues. Germline V gene data show CDR1 as MNHEY and CDR2 as SVGEGT. Trimming at V came to 2 bases and at J to 7 bases, leaving 5 bases not matched to a gene. The CDR3 region has the DNA TGTGCCAGCAGTTACCCACTAGCGGGAGTTTATACGCAGTATTTT. Encoded protein: CASSYPLAGVYTQYF.

V is TRBV28 and J is TRBJ2-7, with 7 bases matching TRBD2. V gave up 7 bases and J gave up 3 bases; unmatched junction bases: 9. From germline, CDR1 is MDHEN and CDR2 SYDVKM. The CDR3 is 14 residues long. This chain's CDR3 is CASTLYWEGYEQYF. CDR3 bases: TGTGCCAGCACCCTTTATTGGGAGGGCTACGAGCAGTACTTC.

In its sample, this clonotype was seen many times. V gene TRBV6-2 or TRBV6-3 combines with J gene TRBJ2-7; D is unclear. CDR1 MNHEY and CDR2 SVGEGT come from the germline V gene. CDR3 length: 15 amino acids. The V gene lost 2 bases and the J gene lost 3 bases, with 14 bases spanning the gap. The CDR3 loop reads CASSYLGQAIYEQYF. In DNA, the CDR3 is TGTGCCAGCAGTTACCTCGGGCAGGCGATCTACGAGCAGTACTTC.

The chain carries TRBV7-2 and TRBJ2-3; no reliable D call. Trimming took 2 bases from V and 3 from J, leaving 9 bases between them. CDR3 length equals 14 residues. Per the germline V gene, CDR1 is SGHTA and CDR2 is FQGNSA. CDR3 in amino acids: CASSLSQITDTQYF. As DNA, the CDR3 is TGTGCCAGCAGCTTAAGCCAGATTACAGATACGCAGTATTTT.

This clonotype was detected only a few times. The chain is built from TRBV6-2 or TRBV6-3 and TRBJ2-7, with TRBD2 matching over 11 bases. In germline, CDR1 is MNHEY, CDR2 SVGEGT. Trimming took 7 bases from V and 2 from J; bases not matched to a gene: 7. CDR3 length equals 15 residues. The CDR3 loop is CASTQTSGTPYEQYF. The CDR3 DNA follows: TGTGCCAGCACGCAGACTAGCGGGACACCCTACGAGCAGTACTTC.

This clonotype was picked up a small number of times. The chain links TRBV3-1 to TRBJ1-1; D is perhaps TRBD1 (5 bases). V lost 3 bases and J lost 11, with 19 bases in between. The CDR3 consists of 14 residues. Germline V lookup: CDR1 LGHDT, CDR2 YNNKEL (reference sequence). CDR3 amino acids: CASSHKGHASGAFF. The CDR3 coding sequence is TGTGCCAGCAGCCACAAAGGACACGCGTCTGGGGCTTTCTTT.

This clonotype was detected only once. A much more abundant neighbour one base away suggests this may be a read error. The chain employs TRBV19 and TRBJ1-1; TRBD1 might be the D (5 bases). There are 13 residues in the CDR3. Germline values: CDR1 LNHDA, CDR2 SQIVND (reference sequence). CDR3 sequence reads: CASTWRVDTEAYF. The CDR3 DNA sequence: TGTGCCAGTACTTGGAGGGTGGACACTGAAGCTTACTTT.

CDR3 in amino acids: CASSQDLVSQIYEQYF. The DNA for the CDR3 is TGCGCCAGCAGCCAAGATCTTGTTTCACAGATCTACGAGCAGTACTTC. The rearrangement uses TRBV4-3 and TRBJ2-7; D not resolved. Germline CDR1 reads LGHNA; CDR2 reads YSLEER. Trimming took off 0 bases at V and 3 bases at J, with 15 bases between the two ends. The CDR3 is made up of 16 amino acids.

The genes are TRBV9 and TRBJ2-7; D is perhaps TRBD2 (6 bases). Germline assignment: CDR1 SGDLS and CDR2 YYNGEE. This CDR3 has 13 residues. V was trimmed by 4 bases and J by 6 bases, leaving 14 bases between them. This CDR3 is CASSTGTYGEQYF. Written as DNA, the CDR3 is TGTGCCAGCAGCACCGGGACTTATGGCGAGCAGTACTTC.

This clonotype was picked up many times. The chain has TRBV12-3 or TRBV12-4 and TRBJ2-2; TRBD1 matches at 8 bases. Trimming at V came to 4 bases and at J to 7 bases, leaving 8 bases not matched to a gene. The CDR3 runs to 15 residues. The chain's CDR3 is CASSSRPGGIGELFF. DNA for the CDR3: TGTGCCAGCAGTTCCCGACCAGGGGGCATCGGGGAGCTGTTTTTT.

This clonotype appeared a few times. This rearrangement joins TRBV10-3 to TRBJ2-1, with 14 bases lining up with TRBD2. This CDR3 spans 17 amino acids. CDR1 is ENHRY and CDR2 is SYGVKD in the germline V gene. Losses at the gene ends were 6 bases for V and 8 bases for J; bases not matched to a gene: 12. For the CDR3, the DNA is TGTGCCATCAGGGGGGGGACTAGCGGGAGTGTTTCTTATGAGCAGTTCTTC. Translation gives CAIRGGTSGSVSYEQFF.

The genes are TRBV4-3 and TRBJ2-2; possibly TRBD1 for D (5 bases). This CDR3 contains 14 residues. Germline CDR1 LGHNA, CDR2 YSLEER. The V gene lost 0 bases and the J gene lost 9 bases, with 11 bases spanning the gap. The CDR3 DNA follows: TGCGCCAGCAGCCAAGAGCAGGGTACCCGGGAGCTGTTTTTT. This gives the protein CASSQEQGTRELFF.